This T cell receptor (beta chain) was obtained from a study of OX40 agonist ivuxolimab in advanced cancers. Overall study: Patient treatment consisted of intravenous ivuxolimab administration every 2 weeks at 0.01 to 10 mg/kg.

TCRdb's copy holds only in-frame clones and misses some; the assay was immunoSEQ multiplex PCR. The repertoire holds approximately 38,000 clones, with 92% as singletons. The ends were cut back, 4 bases at V and 7 bases at J, with 19 bases in the middle. The germline CDR1 and CDR2 sequences are MDHEN and SYDVKM. This CDR3 is built from 15 residues. The sequence came from an adult with an advanced solid tumor such as melanoma, head and neck, liver or kidney cancer. Sequences were derived from CD4+ or CD8+ T cells sorted from blood, sampled in a trial of the OX40 agonist ivuxolimab. The rearrangement joins TRBV28 to TRBJ2-5; D remains unclear. Here the CDR3 reads CASSSPVAGLRTQYF. The CDR3 DNA is TGTGCCAGCAGTTCCCCAGTGGCCGGTCTGAGGACCCAGTACTTC.